The TCR beta chain under discussion was sequenced for a study of cytomegalovirus exposure and HLA in healthy donors. Findings of the study overall: Later analysis demonstrated an association between a missense DCLRE1C variant and TCR beta V- and J-gene trimming.

This clone was seen a handful of times. Antigen specificity is unknown. Healthy individuals who donated bone marrow served as the donors. Germline V CDR1 and CDR2: PRHDT, FYEKMQ (reference sequence). Trimming shortened V by 6 bases and J by 3 bases, and 16 bases separated the two germline ends. The CDR3 contains 15 residues. The PCR made use of 60 Vbeta and 13 Jbeta primers. Profiling relied on immunoSEQ multiplex PCR, and the TCRdb table lists in-frame clones only, not all of them. The sample consists of around 130,000 clones, about 62% of them appearing once. The TCR sequence derives from a woman between 40 and 50 years old in good health and CMV-seropositive. This chain links TRBV13 with TRBJ2-3; D not certain. The sample consisted of PBMCs. CDR3 in DNA: TGTGCCAGCAGTGCAACATTTACCCTTACAGATACGCAGTATTTT. This codes for CASSATFTLTDTQYF.